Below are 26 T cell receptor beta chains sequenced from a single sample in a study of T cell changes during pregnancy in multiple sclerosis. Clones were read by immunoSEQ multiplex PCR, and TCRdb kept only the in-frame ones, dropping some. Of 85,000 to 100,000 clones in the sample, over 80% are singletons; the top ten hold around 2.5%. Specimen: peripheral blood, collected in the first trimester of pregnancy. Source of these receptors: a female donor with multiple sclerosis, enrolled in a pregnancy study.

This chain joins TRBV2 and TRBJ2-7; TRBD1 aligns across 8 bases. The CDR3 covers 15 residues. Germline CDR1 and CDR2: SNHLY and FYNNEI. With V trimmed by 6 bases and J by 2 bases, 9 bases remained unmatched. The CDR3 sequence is CASRIGRGRTYEQYF. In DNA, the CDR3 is TGTGCCAGCAGAATAGGCAGGGGGCGGACCTACGAGCAGTACTTC.

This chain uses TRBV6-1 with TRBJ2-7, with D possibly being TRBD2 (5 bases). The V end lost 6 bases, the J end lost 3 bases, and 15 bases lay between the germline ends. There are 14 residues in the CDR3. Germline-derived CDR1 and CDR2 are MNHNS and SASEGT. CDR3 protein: CASRIASELYEQYF. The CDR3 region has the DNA TGTGCCAGCAGGATAGCGAGTGAGCTCTACGAGCAGTACTTC.

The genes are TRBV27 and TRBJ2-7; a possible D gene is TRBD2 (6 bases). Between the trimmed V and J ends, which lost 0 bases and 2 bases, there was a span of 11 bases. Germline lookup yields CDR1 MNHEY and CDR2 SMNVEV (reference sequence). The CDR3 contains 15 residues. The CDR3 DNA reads TGTGCCAGCAGTTTATCGGTTGCGGGAACCTACGAGCAGTACTTC. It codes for CASSLSVAGTYEQYF.

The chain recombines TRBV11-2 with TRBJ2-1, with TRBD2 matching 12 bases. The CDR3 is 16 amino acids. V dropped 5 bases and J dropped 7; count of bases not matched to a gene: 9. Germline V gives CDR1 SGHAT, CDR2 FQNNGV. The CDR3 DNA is TGTGCCAGCAGCGCCTCCCCTAGCGGGAGGGCGAATGAGCAGTTCTTC. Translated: CASSASPSGRANEQFF.

The CDR3 DNA reads TGTGCCAGCAGTTACCCCCGGGGGACTGAAGCTTTCTTT. The encoded protein is CASSYPRGTEAFF. The J gene is TRBJ1-1, the V gene TRBV28; D might be TRBD1 (5 bases). V lost 4 bases and J lost 5, with 11 bases in between. From germline, CDR1 is MDHEN and CDR2 SYDVKM. The CDR3 has 13 residues. Full variable domain (remainder filled in from reference TRBV28 and TRBJ1-1): DVKVTQSSRYLVKRTGEKVFLECVQDMDHENMFWYRQDPGLGLRLIYFSYDVKMKEKGDIPEGYSVSREKKERFSLILESASTNQTSMYLCASSYPRGTEAFFGQGTRLTVV.

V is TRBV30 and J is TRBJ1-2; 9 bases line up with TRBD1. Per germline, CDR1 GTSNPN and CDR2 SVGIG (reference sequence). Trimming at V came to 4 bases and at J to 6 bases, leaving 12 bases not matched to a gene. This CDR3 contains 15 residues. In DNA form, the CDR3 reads TGTGCCTGGATTCAGGACAGGGGAATTTCCCATGGCTACACCTTC. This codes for CAWIQDRGISHGYTF.

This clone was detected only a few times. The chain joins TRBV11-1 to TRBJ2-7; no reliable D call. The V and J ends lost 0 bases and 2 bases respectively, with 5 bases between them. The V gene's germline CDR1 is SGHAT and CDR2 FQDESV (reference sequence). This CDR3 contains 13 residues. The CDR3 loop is CASSLARAYEQYF. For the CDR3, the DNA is TGTGCCAGCAGCTTAGCGCGTGCCTACGAGCAGTACTTC.

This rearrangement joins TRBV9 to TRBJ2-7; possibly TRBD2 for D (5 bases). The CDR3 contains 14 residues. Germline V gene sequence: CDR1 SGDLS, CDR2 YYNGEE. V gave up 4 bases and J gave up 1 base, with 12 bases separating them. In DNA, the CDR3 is TGTGCCAGCAGCCCCCAGCGGACTTCCTACGAGCAGTACTTC. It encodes CASSPQRTSYEQYF.

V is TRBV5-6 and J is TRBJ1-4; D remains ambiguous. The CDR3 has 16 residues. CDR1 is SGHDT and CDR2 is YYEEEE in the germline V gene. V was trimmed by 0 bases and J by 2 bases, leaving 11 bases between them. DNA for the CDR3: TGTGCCAGCAGCTTGGGTGCCGAGGGCACTAATGAAAAACTGTTTTTT. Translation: CASSLGAEGTNEKLFF.

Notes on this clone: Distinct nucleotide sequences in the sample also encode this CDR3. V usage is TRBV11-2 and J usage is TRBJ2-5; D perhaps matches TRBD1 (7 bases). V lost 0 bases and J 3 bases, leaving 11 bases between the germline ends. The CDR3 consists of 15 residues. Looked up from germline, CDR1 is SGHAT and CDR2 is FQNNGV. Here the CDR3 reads CASSLEGRGEETQYF. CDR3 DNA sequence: TGTGCCAGCAGCTTAGAGGGCAGGGGGGAAGAGACCCAGTACTTC.

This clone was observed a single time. CDR3 DNA sequence: TGTGCCGTAAGAGGGGGTCCTAATGAAAAACTGTTTTTT. Translation: CAVRGGPNEKLFF. The chain combines TRBV7-2 with TRBJ1-4; weak D call: TRBD1 (6 bases). V lost 11 bases and J 3 bases, leaving 13 bases between the germline ends. The germline gives CDR1 SGHTA, CDR2 FQGNSA. CDR3 length: 13 residues.

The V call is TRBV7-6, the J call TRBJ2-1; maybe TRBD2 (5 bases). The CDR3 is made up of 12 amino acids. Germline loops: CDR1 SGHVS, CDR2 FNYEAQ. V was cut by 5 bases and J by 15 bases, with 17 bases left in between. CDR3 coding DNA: TGTGCCAGCAGCCCGCGGGCTAATCTGCTGTTCTTC. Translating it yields CASSPRANLLFF.

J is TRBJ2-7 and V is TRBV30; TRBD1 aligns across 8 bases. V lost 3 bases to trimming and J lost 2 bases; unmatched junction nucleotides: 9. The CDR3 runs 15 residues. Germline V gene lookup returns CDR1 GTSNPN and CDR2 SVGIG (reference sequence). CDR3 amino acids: CAWRGETGGPYEQYF. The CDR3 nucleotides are TGTGCCTGGAGGGGGGAAACAGGGGGGCCCTACGAGCAGTACTTC. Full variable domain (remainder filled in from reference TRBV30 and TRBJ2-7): SQTIHQWPATLVQPVGSPLSLECTVEGTSNPNLYWYRQAAGRGLQLLFYSVGIGQISSEVPQNLSASRPQDRQFILSSKKLLLSDSGFYLCAWRGETGGPYEQYFGPGTRLTVT.

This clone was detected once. This CDR3 reads CASTLVGVGGYEQYF. DNA of the CDR3: TGTGCCAGCACCCTCGTGGGAGTAGGGGGATACGAGCAGTACTTC. The V and J genes are TRBV11-2 and TRBJ2-7; possibly TRBD1 for D (6 bases). The CDR3 covers 15 residues. CDR1 is SGHAT and CDR2 is FQNNGV in the germline V gene. The V end was cut by 7 bases, the J end by 4 bases, with 20 bases between. The full variable domain, completed using reference TRBV11-2 and TRBJ2-7, is EAGVAQSPRYKIIEKRQSVAFWCNPISGHATLYWYQQILGQGPKLLIQFQNNGVVDDSQLPKDRFSAERLKGVDSTLKIQPAKLEDSAVYLCASTLVGVGGYEQYFGPGTRLTVT.

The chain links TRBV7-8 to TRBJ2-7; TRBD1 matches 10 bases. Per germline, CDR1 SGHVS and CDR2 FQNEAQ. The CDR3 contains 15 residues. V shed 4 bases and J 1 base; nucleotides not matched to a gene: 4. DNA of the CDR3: TGTGCCAGCAGCTCGGGACAGGGGCCATCCTACGAGCAGTACTTC. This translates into CASSSGQGPSYEQYF.

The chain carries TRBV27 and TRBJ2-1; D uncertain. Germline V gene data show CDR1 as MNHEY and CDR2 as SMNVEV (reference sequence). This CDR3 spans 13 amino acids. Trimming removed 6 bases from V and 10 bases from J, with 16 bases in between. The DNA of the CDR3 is TGTGCCAGCAGCCAAACTTCCGATTACGAGCAGTTCTTC. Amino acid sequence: CASSQTSDYEQFF.

CDR3 protein: CASSLGGIGDTQYF. The CDR3 coding sequence is TGTGCCAGCAGCTTAGGCGGAATTGGAGATACGCAGTATTTT. This chain joins TRBV5-5 and TRBJ2-3, with D unresolved. Trimming shortened V by 2 bases and J by 5 bases, and 12 bases separated the two germline ends. The CDR3 spans 14 residues. Looked up from germline, CDR1 is SGHKS and CDR2 is YYEKEE (reference sequence).

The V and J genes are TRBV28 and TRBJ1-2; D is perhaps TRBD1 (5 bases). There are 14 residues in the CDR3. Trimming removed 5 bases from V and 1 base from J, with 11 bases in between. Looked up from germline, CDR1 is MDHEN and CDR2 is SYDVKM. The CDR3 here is CASSPWTNNYGYTF. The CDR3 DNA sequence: TGTGCCAGCAGTCCTTGGACAAATAACTATGGCTACACCTTC.

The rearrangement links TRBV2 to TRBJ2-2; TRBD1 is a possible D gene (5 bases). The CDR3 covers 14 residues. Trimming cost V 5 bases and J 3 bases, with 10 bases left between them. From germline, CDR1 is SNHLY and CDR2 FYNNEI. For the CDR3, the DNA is TGTGCCAGCAGTTCAGACAGTCACACCGGGGAGCTGTTTTTT. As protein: CASSSDSHTGELFF.

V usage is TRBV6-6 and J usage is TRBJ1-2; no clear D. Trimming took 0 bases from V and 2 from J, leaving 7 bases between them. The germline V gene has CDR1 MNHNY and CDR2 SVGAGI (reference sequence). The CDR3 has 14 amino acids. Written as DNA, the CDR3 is TGTGCCAGCAGTTACTCGCCAGGAAACTATGGCTACACCTTC. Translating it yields CASSYSPGNYGYTF.

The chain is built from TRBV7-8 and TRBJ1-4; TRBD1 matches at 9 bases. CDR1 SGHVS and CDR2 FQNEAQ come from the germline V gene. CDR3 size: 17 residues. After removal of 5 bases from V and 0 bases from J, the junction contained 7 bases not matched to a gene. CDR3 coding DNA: TGTGCCAGCAGCCTAACGACAGGGGGAGCAACTAATGAAAAACTGTTTTTT. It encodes CASSLTTGGATNEKLFF.

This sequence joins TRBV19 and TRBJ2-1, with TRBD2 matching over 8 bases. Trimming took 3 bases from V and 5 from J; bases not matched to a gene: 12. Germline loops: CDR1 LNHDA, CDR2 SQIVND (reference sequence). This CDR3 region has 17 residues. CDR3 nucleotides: TGTGCCAGTAGTATTGCTTCAGCGGGAGATCTCCACAATGAGCAGTTCTTC. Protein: CASSIASAGDLHNEQFF.

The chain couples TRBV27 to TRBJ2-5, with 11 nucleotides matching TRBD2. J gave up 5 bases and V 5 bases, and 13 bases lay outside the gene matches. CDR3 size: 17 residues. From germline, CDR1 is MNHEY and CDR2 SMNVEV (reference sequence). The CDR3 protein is CASSSGPSGRRVETQYF. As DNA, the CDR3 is TGTGCCAGCAGTAGCGGGCCTAGCGGGAGGAGGGTGGAGACCCAGTACTTC.

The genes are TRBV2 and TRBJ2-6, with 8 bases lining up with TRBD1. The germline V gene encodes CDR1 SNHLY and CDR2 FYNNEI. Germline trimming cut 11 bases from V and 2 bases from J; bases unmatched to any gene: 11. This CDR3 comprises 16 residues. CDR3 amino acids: CASQDRGTAGANVLTF. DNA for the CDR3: TGTGCCTCCCAAGACAGGGGTACGGCTGGGGCCAACGTCCTGACTTTC.

CDR3 region: CSVVEPTSGISYNEQFF. CDR3 nucleotide sequence: TGCAGCGTTGTGGAACCTACTAGCGGGATCTCCTACAATGAGCAGTTCTTC. The chain joins TRBV29-1 to TRBJ2-1; 10 nucleotides align to TRBD2. Germline V lookup: CDR1 SQVTM, CDR2 ANQGSEA. The CDR3 length is 17 residues. The V and J ends lost 4 bases and 0 bases, in that order; junction bases with no gene match: 9.

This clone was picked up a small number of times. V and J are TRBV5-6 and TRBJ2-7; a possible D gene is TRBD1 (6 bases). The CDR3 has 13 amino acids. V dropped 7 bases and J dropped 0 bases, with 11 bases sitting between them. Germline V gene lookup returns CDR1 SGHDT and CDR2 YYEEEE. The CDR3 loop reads CASSRTDSYEQYF. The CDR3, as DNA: TGTGCCAGCTCAAGGACAGACTCCTACGAGCAGTACTTC.